Sequencing of this TCR beta chain was carried out in a study of blood T cell repertoires in COVID-19. The study drew participants aged about 18 to 90 years from approximately 23 US areas. Participants had their cohort set by participant-reported clinical history. Donors of Cohort 3 who recovered were those that had two negative PCRs, clearance, or symptom resolution. The table came from immunoSEQ multiplex PCR; TCRdb's copy has only in-frame clones and leaves some out. This table has about 310,000 clones, roughly 90% appearing once. The germline CDR1 and CDR2 sequences are MDHEN and SYDVKM. V lost 5 bases and J 4 bases, leaving 21 bases between the germline ends. The CDR3 has 17 amino acids.

This sequence joins TRBV28 and TRBJ1-5, with D perhaps matching TRBD1 (6 bases). Sequenced: PBMCs or T cells enriched from blood (not recorded which). The sequence derives from a woman aged 18-35 years who had recovered from COVID-19. The CDR3 region is CASSSRGWKGVNQPQHF. CDR3 DNA sequence: TGTGCCAGCAGTAGTCGGGGCTGGAAGGGGGTTAATCAGCCCCAGCATTTT.